The T cell receptor beta chain described here comes from a study of control samples from healthy donors and cancer patients. Sequencing used immunoSEQ multiplex PCR; TCRdb keeps in-frame clones, though not all of them. The sample contains over 150,000 clones, around 94% of which appear only once. This clonotype was sampled from a woman between 18 and 29 years old in good health. Input material: blood.

DNA for the CDR3: TGTGCCAGCAGCGGTAGAGGGGGGTGGGGTGATACGCAGTATTTT. Protein product: CASSGRGGWGDTQYF. The V call is TRBV11-2, the J call TRBJ2-3; D assignment may be TRBD1 or TRBD2 (6 bases each). V lost 5 bases, J lost 6 bases, and 18 bases lay in between. The germline V gene encodes CDR1 SGHAT and CDR2 FQNNGV. This CDR3 has 15 amino acids.